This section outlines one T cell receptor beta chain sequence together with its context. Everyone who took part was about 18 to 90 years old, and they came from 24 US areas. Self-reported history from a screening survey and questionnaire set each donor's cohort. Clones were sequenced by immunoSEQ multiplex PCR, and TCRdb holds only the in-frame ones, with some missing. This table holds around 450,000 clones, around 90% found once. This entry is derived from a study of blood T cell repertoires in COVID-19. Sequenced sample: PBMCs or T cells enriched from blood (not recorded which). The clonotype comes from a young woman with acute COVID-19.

CDR3 sequence (DNA): TGTGCCAGCAGTTTACTTCCGGACAGGGTGTATGGGGCTGGGGCCAACGTCCTGACTTTC. This sequence encodes CASSLLPDRVYGAGANVLTF. The V and J genes are TRBV27 and TRBJ2-6, with 8 positions matching TRBD1. Germline values: CDR1 MNHEY, CDR2 SMNVEV (reference sequence). The J segment lost 2 bases and the V segment lost 2 bases, leaving 14 bases of the junction unmatched. This CDR3 has 20 residues.